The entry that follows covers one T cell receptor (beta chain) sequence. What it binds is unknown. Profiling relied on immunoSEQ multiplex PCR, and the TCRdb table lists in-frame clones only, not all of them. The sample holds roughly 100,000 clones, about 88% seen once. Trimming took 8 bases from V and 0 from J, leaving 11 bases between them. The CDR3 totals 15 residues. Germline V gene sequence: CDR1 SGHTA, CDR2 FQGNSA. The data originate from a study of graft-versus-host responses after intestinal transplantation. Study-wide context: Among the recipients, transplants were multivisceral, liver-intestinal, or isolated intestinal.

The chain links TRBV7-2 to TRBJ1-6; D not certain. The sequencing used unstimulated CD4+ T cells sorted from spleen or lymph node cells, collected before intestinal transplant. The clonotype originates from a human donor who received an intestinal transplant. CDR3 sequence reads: CASRGSSSYNSPLHF. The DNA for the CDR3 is TGTGCCAGCCGAGGCAGTAGCTCCTATAATTCACCCCTCCACTTT. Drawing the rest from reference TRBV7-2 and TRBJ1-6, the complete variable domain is GAGVSQSPSNKVTEKGKDVELRCDPISGHTALYWYRQSLGQGLEFLIYFQGNSAPDKSGLPSDRFSAERTGGSVSTLTIQRTQQEDSAVYLCASRGSSSYNSPLHFGNGTRLTVT.